The 10 T cell receptor beta chains listed next were all sequenced from one sample in a study of blood T cells in healthy people across ages. A J-beta primer mix and a sample-barcoded 5' primer were used in a second PCR of roughly 6 to 11 cycles. TCRdb ran MiXCR on the 5' RACE reads and lists one entry per CDR3 protein. The sample yields 1.5 million or so distinct CDR3 sequences, approximately 43% seen once. The sequencing sample was made of blood. The receptors here all came from a woman younger than 30 in good health.

The V gene is TRBV20-1, the J gene TRBJ1-2; no definite D call. Looked up from germline, CDR1 is DFQATT and CDR2 is SNEGSKA (reference sequence). The CDR3 has 16 amino acids. Trimming took off 0 bases at V and 4 bases at J, with 18 bases between the two ends. In DNA, the CDR3 is TGCAGTGCTAGAGATCTGCGGGCAGGCTGGAGCTATGGCTACACCTTC. Its translation is CSARDLRAGWSYGYTF.

This clonotype was counted once. The chain is built from TRBV12-3 or TRBV12-4 and TRBJ1-1; D not certain. The CDR3 covers 13 residues. With 2 bases removed from V and 5 bases from J, the gap between germline ends came to 9 bases. The CDR3 loop reads CASSLPAWTEAFF. The DNA for the CDR3 is TGTGCCAGCAGTTTACCAGCGTGGACTGAAGCTTTCTTT.

The chain uses TRBV20-1 and TRBJ2-5, with 7 bases identical to TRBD2. With 6 bases clipped from V and 5 bases from J, the junction kept 6 bases outside the gene matches. The CDR3 consists of 12 residues. Germline V gene data show CDR1 as DFQATT and CDR2 as SNEGSKA (reference sequence). Written as DNA, the CDR3 is TGCAGTGCGACGACTAGCCCGGAGACCCAGTACTTC. Amino acid sequence: CSATTSPETQYF.

The chain recombines TRBV14 with TRBJ2-4; TRBD1 agrees at 7 bases. The CDR3 runs to 17 residues. J gave up 1 base and V 0 bases, and 6 bases lay outside the gene matches. Per germline, CDR1 SGHDN and CDR2 FVKESK. In DNA form, the CDR3 reads TGTGCCAGCAGCCAAGAGGGACAGAGAATGGCCAAAAACATTCAGTACTTC. Translation gives CASSQEGQRMAKNIQYF.

This clonotype was recorded at least ten times. The rearrangement uses TRBV12-3 or TRBV12-4 and TRBJ1-5; no definite D call. V was trimmed by 6 bases and J by 4 bases, leaving 10 bases between them. This CDR3 has 13 residues. CDR3 loop: CASSLRINQPQHF. The CDR3 nucleotides read TGTGCCAGCAGCCTTCGGATTAATCAGCCCCAGCATTTT.

The gene calls are TRBV6-5 and TRBJ2-3, with D hard to call. Germline V gene lookup returns CDR1 MNHEY and CDR2 SVGAGI. This CDR3 has 15 amino acids. V lost 5 bases and J 2 bases, leaving 14 bases between the germline ends. The CDR3 DNA sequence: TGTGCCAGCAGTGGGCGGTCTTATGACACAGATACGCAGTATTTT. The encoded protein is CASSGRSYDTDTQYF.

The genes are TRBV13 and TRBJ1-4; 9 bases map to TRBD1. This CDR3 is 16 amino acids long. The germline CDR1 and CDR2 sequences are PRHDT and FYEKMQ (reference sequence). Germline trimming cut 3 bases from V and 3 bases from J; bases unmatched to any gene: 5. The DNA of the CDR3 is TGTGCCAGCAGCTTCAGAACAGGGGGCGCTAATGAAAAACTGTTTTTT. Its protein is CASSFRTGGANEKLFF. Using reference TRBV13 and TRBJ1-4 for the parts outside the CDR3, the full variable domain is AAGVIQSPRHLIKEKRETATLKCYPIPRHDTVYWYQQGPGQDPQFLISFYEKMQSDKGSIPDRFSAQQFSDYHSELNMSSLELGDSALYFCASSFRTGGANEKLFFGSGTQLSVL.

This sequence joins TRBV27 and TRBJ2-5; 7 bases are a match to TRBD1. Per the germline V gene, CDR1 is MNHEY and CDR2 is SMNVEV (reference sequence). V lost 3 bases, J lost 9 bases, and 7 bases stayed unmatched. CDR3 length equals 13 residues. Here the CDR3 DNA reads TGTGCCAGCAGTTTTGACAGGGACAAGGCCCAGTACTTC. This codes for CASSFDRDKAQYF.

The rearrangement joins TRBV7-9 to TRBJ1-2, with D perhaps TRBD1 (6 bases). V was pared by 2 bases and J by 6 bases, with 13 bases between. CDR1 and CDR2 (germline): SEHNR, FQNEAQ (reference sequence). The CDR3 consists of 14 residues. The CDR3 protein is CASSLIAQGNGYTF. The CDR3 bases are TGTGCCAGCAGCTTAATAGCCCAGGGGAATGGCTACACCTTC.

The chain couples TRBV6-6 to TRBJ2-1; TRBD2 aligns across 11 bases. V lost 8 bases, J lost 9 bases, and 12 bases stayed unmatched. Germline CDR1 reads MNHNY; CDR2 reads SVGAGI (reference sequence). This CDR3 region has 15 residues. In DNA form, the CDR3 reads TGTGCCAGCTTAAGTGTAGCGGGAGGGCCAAGTGAGCAGTTCTTC. It is translated as CASLSVAGGPSEQFF.